This T cell receptor (beta chain) derives from a study of blood T cell repertoires in COVID-19. On the study more broadly: From T cells, B-cell-depleted T cells, or PBMCs came the material, which was cDNA or gDNA.

Sequenced by immunoSEQ multiplex PCR; TCRdb stores in-frame clones only, minus some. The sample has 110,000 or so clones, about 80% seen once. The V segment lost 6 bases and the J segment 4 bases; nucleotides outside the gene matches: 6. The CDR3 totals 14 residues. CDR1 and CDR2 (germline): LNHDA, SQIVND (reference sequence). V gene TRBV19 combines with J gene TRBJ1-2; TRBD1 agrees at 9 bases. This sequence originates from a man in his 70s with acute or convalescent COVID-19. The sequencing input was peripheral blood. The CDR3 sequence is CASRTGGTFYGYTF. The DNA for the CDR3 is TGTGCCAGTAGGACAGGGGGTACCTTCTATGGCTACACCTTC. Variable domain in full (rest from reference TRBV19 and TRBJ1-2): DGGITQSPKYLFRKEGQNVTLSCEQNLNHDAMYWYRQDPGQGLRLIYYSQIVNDFQKGDIAEGYSVSREKKESFPLTVTSAQKNPTAFYLCASRTGGTFYGYTFGSGTRLTVV.